Sequencing of this T cell receptor (beta chain) was carried out in a study of tumor-infiltrating lymphocytes in primary liver carcinoma. Study information: All patients, whether men or women, fell within 30 to 69 years of age.

Both blood RNA, taken from unsorted whole blood, and germline DNA were extracted. HBV chronically infected the treatment-naive patients. Turning to this clonotype: Antigen unknown. This is likely a read error, given that the CDR3 carries no conserved phenylalanine or tryptophan at its end.

Trimming removed 4 bases from V and 5 bases from J; junction bases left unmatched: 6. Germline loops: CDR1 SGHNT, CDR2 YYREEE (reference sequence). This CDR3 is 15 amino acids long. The study, taken as a whole, reports: Pairs of tumor regions overlapped more than tumor-adjacent and tumor-blood pairs did. A significantly higher top-250-clone fraction was found in tumors than in blood (p = 0.039).

A primer matching the constant region was used to make TCR beta cDNA from 500 ng of total RNA. Libraries of TCR beta came from three nested multiplex PCR rounds with slightly modified ARM-PCR. Both of the initial two PCR rounds ran for approximately 10 cycles and employed TRBV1-TRBV30 forward primers alongside a C-beta reverse primer. TCRdb passed the multiplex PCR reads through MiXCR, listing each CDR3 protein once. Seen here are approximately 310,000 distinct CDR3 sequences, more than 55% observed once, and the top ten hold roughly 10%. J is TRBJ2-5 and V is TRBV5-4; 12 bases map to TRBD1. The source of this sequence is a man aged 40-55 years with primary liver carcinoma and hepatitis B virus infection. Material for sequencing was peripheral blood. The CDR3 region is CASSLGDRGRETQYS. CDR3 nucleotide sequence: TGTGCCAGCAGCCTCGGGGACAGGGGGCGGGAGACCCAGTACTCC.